Only a few counts were recorded for the clone carrying this TCR beta chain. Antigen: not known. The data were produced by immunoSEQ multiplex PCR, yet TCRdb's version contains in-frame clones alone and is incomplete. The sample includes 90,000 to 120,000 clones, approximately 89% of them seen just once. Trimming removed 4 bases from V and 9 bases from J; junction bases left unmatched: 9. CDR1 LNHDA and CDR2 SQIVND come from the germline V gene (reference sequence). The CDR3 loop spans 14 amino acids. This entry comes from a study of OX40 agonist ivuxolimab in advanced cancers. Overall study context: The mean age was approximately 60 years, ranging from about 23 to 79, with more than 70% of participants male. Among those treated, three patients had partial responses, one with hepatocellular carcinoma and two with cutaneous melanoma. Study results and caveats: Clonal expansion by week 6 occurred in CD4+ and CD8+ blood T cells (at 0.1 to 3.0 mg/kg).

The material was CD4+ or CD8+ T cells sorted from blood, obtained in a trial of the OX40 agonist ivuxolimab. The chain recombines TRBV19 with TRBJ1-5; 7 positions agree with TRBD1. This TCR derives from an adult with an advanced solid tumor such as melanoma, head and neck, liver or kidney cancer. The CDR3 loop is CASSTRQGERPQHF. The CDR3 DNA sequence: TGTGCCAGTAGTACTAGACAGGGAGAGAGGCCCCAGCATTTT. Based on the CDR3 plus reference TRBV19 and TRBJ1-5, the full variable domain is DGGITQSPKYLFRKEGQNVTLSCEQNLNHDAMYWYRQDPGQGLRLIYYSQIVNDFQKGDIAEGYSVSREKKESFPLTVTSAQKNPTAFYLCASSTRQGERPQHFGDGTRLSIL.